By share, the clone carrying this T cell receptor (beta chain) counts as medium-sized. The data are from a study of CDR3 diversity in severe acne. TCRdb itself ran the PCR reads through MiXCR, one entry per CDR3 protein. In the table there are about 90,000 distinct CDR3 sequences, around 54% of which are singletons. Sample: blood. The receptor's source is a male donor with severe acne vulgaris.

CDR3 bases: TGCGCCAGCAGCTCAACAGGGGGCTCGGGTACGCAGTATTTT. Amino acids: CASSSTGGSGTQYF. The genes are TRBV5-1 and TRBJ2-3; TRBD1 matches 9 bases. After removal of 3 bases from V and 8 bases from J, the junction contained 7 bases not matched to a gene. The V gene's germline CDR1 is SGHRS and CDR2 YFSETQ. This CDR3 is 14 amino acids long.